The next 11 T cell receptor beta chains were all read from a single sample in a study of PD-1 blockade in classical Hodgkin lymphoma. Every patient experienced relapse after autologous stem cell transplantation, and brentuximab vedotin exposure varied. The data were produced by immunoSEQ multiplex PCR, yet TCRdb's version contains in-frame clones alone and is incomplete. Of 120,000 to 150,000 clones listed, 78% were seen once; the top ten hold roughly 9.8%. This sample comprised peripheral blood mononuclear cells (PBMCs), obtained before the second cycle of nivolumab. The receptors derive from a human donor with classical Hodgkin lymphoma.

This chain links TRBV4-1 with TRBJ1-2; 7 positions match TRBD1. This CDR3 spans 16 amino acids. In germline, CDR1 is MGHRA, CDR2 YSYEKL. After removal of 0 bases from V and 5 bases from J, the junction contained 9 bases not matched to a gene. CDR3 loop: CASSQDMGTVPYGYTF. CDR3 in DNA: TGCGCCAGCAGCCAAGACATGGGGACAGTCCCTTATGGCTACACCTTC.

The J gene is TRBJ1-2, the V gene TRBV25-1; D is possibly TRBD1 (5 bases). The length of the CDR3 is 14 residues. Trimming stripped 4 bases from V and 4 bases from J, with 13 bases between. Germline values: CDR1 MGHDK, CDR2 SYGVNS. CDR3 coding DNA: TGTGCCAGCAGTGCCCTCCAGGGAACCTATGGCTACACCTTC. Residues: CASSALQGTYGYTF.

The chain joins TRBV11-2 to TRBJ1-6; 8 nucleotides agree with TRBD1. This CDR3 is 14 amino acids long. Looked up from germline, CDR1 is SGHAT and CDR2 is FQNNGV. V was clipped by 5 bases and J by 7 bases; unmatched bases: 4. This CDR3 reads CASSPGQANSPLHF. The CDR3 nucleotides read TGTGCCAGCAGCCCGGGACAGGCCAATTCACCCCTCCACTTT.

This chain links TRBV18 with TRBJ2-7; possibly TRBD1 for D (6 bases). The germline CDR1 and CDR2 sequences are KGHSH and LQKENI. This CDR3 contains 15 residues. The V end lost 3 bases, the J end lost 6 bases, and 18 bases lay between the germline ends. As DNA, the CDR3 is TGTGCCAGCTCACCGCGAGGGACAACTGGTACCGAGCAGTACTTC. Translating gives CASSPRGTTGTEQYF.

J is TRBJ2-3 and V is TRBV29-1; D not resolved. Germline-derived CDR1 and CDR2 are SQVTM and ANQGSEA. CDR3 length equals 11 residues. The germline V and J ends were trimmed by 6 bases and 4 bases, with 8 bases remaining between them. The CDR3 spells CSVASPDTQYF. CDR3 nucleotides: TGCAGCGTCGCAAGCCCAGATACGCAGTATTTT.

The chain joins TRBV11-3 to TRBJ2-3, with D perhaps matching TRBD2 (7 bases). V gave up 5 bases and J gave up 8 bases, with 17 bases separating them. CDR3 length: 14 residues. The germline V gene encodes CDR1 SGHNT and CDR2 YENEEA. The CDR3 loop is CASSPTRGGGTQYF. CDR3 coding DNA: TGTGCCAGCAGCCCCACCCGAGGGGGGGGTACGCAGTATTTT.

The chain has TRBV7-9 and TRBJ2-7, with 10 positions matching TRBD2. Germline loops: CDR1 SEHNR, CDR2 FQNEAQ (reference sequence). This CDR3 spans 17 amino acids. V lost 1 base, J lost 3 bases, and 9 bases stayed unmatched. Written as DNA, the CDR3 is TGTGCCAGCAGCTTAGTAGCGGGGGGCCCCATAAGCTACGAGCAGTACTTC. It encodes CASSLVAGGPISYEQYF.

This chain links TRBV7-8 with TRBJ1-6; 8 positions match TRBD1. This CDR3 spans 18 amino acids. V gave up 2 bases and J gave up 2 bases; unmatched junction bases: 8. Looked up from germline, CDR1 is SGHVS and CDR2 is FQNEAQ. CDR3 sequence: CASSLRDRIFTYNSPLHF. The CDR3 DNA is TGTGCCAGCAGCTTACGGGACAGGATTTTCACCTATAATTCACCCCTCCACTTT. Based on the CDR3 plus reference TRBV7-8 and TRBJ1-6, the full variable domain is GAGVSQSPRYKVAKRGQDVALRCDPISGHVSLFWYQQALGQGPEFLTYFQNEAQLDKSGLPSDRFFAERPEGSVSTLKIQRTQQEDSAVYLCASSLRDRIFTYNSPLHFGNGTRLTVT.

J is TRBJ1-5 and V is TRBV19; 8 bases match TRBD1. V was pared by 4 bases and J by 2 bases, with 1 base of the junction left unmatched. Germline CDR1 is LNHDA and CDR2 is SQIVND (reference sequence). This CDR3 is built from 14 residues. CDR3 sequence: CASSTTGGNQPQHF. The CDR3 DNA is TGTGCCAGTAGTACGACAGGGGGCAATCAGCCCCAGCATTTT.

The chain combines TRBV5-6 with TRBJ2-1; D ambiguous. Germline CDR1 is SGHDT and CDR2 is YYEEEE. V dropped 4 bases and J dropped 3 bases, with 5 bases sitting between them. The CDR3 consists of 12 residues. Written as DNA, the CDR3 is TGTGCCAGCAGCCGTATCTACAATGAGCAGTTCTTC. This sequence encodes CASSRIYNEQFF.

The rearrangement uses TRBV7-7 and TRBJ2-5; D is possibly TRBD2 (5 bases). Trimming removed 1 base from V and 5 bases from J, with 11 bases in between. The CDR3 has 14 amino acids. Germline V gives CDR1 SSHAT, CDR2 FNYEAQ (reference sequence). CDR3 residues: CASSLGVPGETQYF. The CDR3 DNA reads as TGTGCCAGCAGCTTAGGGGTACCGGGGGAGACCCAGTACTTC.